One sample yielded the 27 T cell receptor beta chains listed below, sequenced in a study of OX40 agonist ivuxolimab in advanced cancers. Measured with immunoSEQ multiplex PCR; TCRdb has only the in-frame clones, and not every one. The top ten clones hold about 2.5% of a sample with 65,000 to 95,000 clones, roughly nine tenths of them seen once. This sample comprised CD4+ or CD8+ T cells sorted from blood, obtained in a trial of the OX40 agonist ivuxolimab. Receptors originate from an adult with an advanced solid tumor such as melanoma, head and neck, liver or kidney cancer.

This rearrangement joins TRBV28 to TRBJ2-5; 9 positions match TRBD1. The germline V gene encodes CDR1 MDHEN and CDR2 SYDVKM. There are 13 residues in the CDR3. Trimming cost V 7 bases and J 7 bases; bases outside gene matches: 7. The CDR3: CASTTQGAGTQYF. CDR3 nucleotide sequence: TGTGCCAGCACTACACAGGGGGCTGGGACCCAGTACTTC.

Here the CDR3 reads CSVRRQGAGELFF. The DNA for the CDR3 is TGCAGCGTGCGCAGACAGGGGGCCGGGGAGCTGTTTTTT. The chain couples TRBV29-1 to TRBJ2-2; 9 bases map to TRBD1. V gave up 6 bases and J gave up 6 bases; unmatched junction bases: 5. This CDR3 spans 13 amino acids. Germline lookup yields CDR1 SQVTM and CDR2 ANQGSEA.

The chain combines TRBV5-1 with TRBJ1-1, with D uncertain. The V and J ends lost 2 bases and 4 bases respectively, with 9 bases between them. The germline V gene encodes CDR1 SGHRS and CDR2 YFSETQ. This CDR3 has 13 residues. The chain's CDR3 is CASSFGDGTEAFF. CDR3 DNA: TGCGCCAGCAGCTTCGGGGATGGCACTGAAGCTTTCTTT.

The chain uses TRBV19 and TRBJ2-2; 7 nucleotides line up with TRBD2. From germline, CDR1 is LNHDA and CDR2 SQIVND (reference sequence). The V and J ends lost 3 bases and 3 bases, in that order; junction bases with no gene match: 4. CDR3 length: 15 amino acids. The CDR3 spells CASSIGGGHTGELFF. The DNA of the CDR3 is TGTGCCAGTAGTATCGGCGGGGGACACACCGGGGAGCTGTTTTTT.

The chain links TRBV2 to TRBJ2-2; 10 bases match TRBD2. Germline CDR1 and CDR2: SNHLY and FYNNEI. The CDR3 has 15 amino acids. Trimming at V came to 7 bases and at J to 8 bases, leaving 10 bases not matched to a gene. Here the CDR3 reads CASTRASGSSGELFF. The CDR3 coding sequence is TGTGCCAGCACGCGGGCTAGCGGGAGTTCGGGGGAGCTGTTTTTT.

V is TRBV2 and J is TRBJ1-5; TRBD1 might be the D (6 bases). The germline V gene encodes CDR1 SNHLY and CDR2 FYNNEI. V lost 6 bases to trimming and J lost 2 bases, with 11 bases between them. The length of the CDR3 is 14 residues. The CDR3 here is CASSPGAGNQPQHF. The CDR3 nucleotides read TGTGCCAGCAGCCCAGGGGCCGGCAATCAGCCCCAGCATTTT.

The gene calls are TRBV5-1 and TRBJ2-5, with D hard to call. CDR3 length: 15 amino acids. Trimming pared 0 bases from V and 2 bases from J, leaving 11 bases between. Germline V gives CDR1 SGHRS, CDR2 YFSETQ. This chain's CDR3 is CASSLGGNQQETQYF. The CDR3 DNA follows: TGCGCCAGCAGCTTGGGTGGAAACCAACAAGAGACCCAGTACTTC. The full variable domain, rest sourced from reference TRBV5-1 and TRBJ2-5, is KAGVTQTPRYLIKTRGQQVTLSCSPISGHRSVSWYQQTPGQGLQFLFEYFSETQRNKGNFPGRFSGRQFSNSRSEMNVSTLELGDSALYLCASSLGGNQQETQYFGPGTRLLVL.

The gene calls are TRBV25-1 and TRBJ2-1; TRBD2 aligns across 8 bases. Germline values: CDR1 MGHDK, CDR2 SYGVNS. Trimming removed 6 bases from V and 4 bases from J; junction bases left unmatched: 2. The CDR3 contains 13 residues. The CDR3 spells CASRLAEYNEQFF. The CDR3 coding sequence is TGTGCCAGCAGACTAGCGGAGTACAATGAGCAGTTCTTC.

The V call is TRBV25-1, the J call TRBJ1-5, with D unclear. Per germline, CDR1 MGHDK and CDR2 SYGVNS. This CDR3 spans 14 amino acids. The V gene lost 4 bases and the J gene lost 6 bases, with 13 bases spanning the gap. The CDR3 DNA follows: TGTGCCAGCAGTGGTTGGGCGCAGGTTCAGCCCCAGCATTTT. Its translation: CASSGWAQVQPQHF.

The V and J genes are TRBV4-1 and TRBJ2-7; 8 positions agree with TRBD1. Per the germline V gene, CDR1 is MGHRA and CDR2 is YSYEKL. V trimming: 3 bases; J trimming: 5 bases; junction bases outside the gene matches: 9. This CDR3 has 15 amino acids. CDR3: CASSHPARGLNEQYF. CDR3 DNA sequence: TGCGCCAGCAGCCACCCCGCCAGGGGGCTTAACGAGCAGTACTTC.

The rearrangement links TRBV7-9 to TRBJ2-5; D possibly corresponds to TRBD1 (6 bases). In germline, CDR1 is SEHNR, CDR2 FQNEAQ (reference sequence). The V and J ends lost 5 bases and 0 bases respectively, with 13 bases between them. The CDR3 loop spans 15 amino acids. The CDR3 nucleotides are TGTGCCAGCAGCCCGGACGGGACATACCAAGAGACCCAGTACTTC. It specifies CASSPDGTYQETQYF.

The chain employs TRBV7-2 and TRBJ2-5; D gene unclear. Trimming removed 2 bases at V and 7 bases at J, with 8 bases between. This CDR3 comprises 12 residues. Germline V lookup: CDR1 SGHTA, CDR2 FQGNSA. The CDR3 reads CASSLPPGTQYF. In DNA form, the CDR3 reads TGTGCCAGCAGCTTACCCCCGGGGACCCAGTACTTC.

The chain is built from TRBV11-3 and TRBJ1-3; the D is unclear. The V and J ends lost 4 bases and 0 bases respectively, with 7 bases between them. The CDR3 length is 14 residues. The germline gives CDR1 SGHNT, CDR2 YENEEA. Here the CDR3 DNA reads TGTGCCAGCAGCTACGCCTTCTCTGGAAACACCATATATTTT. Protein sequence: CASSYAFSGNTIYF.

This clone showed up just a few times. The V gene is TRBV2, the J gene TRBJ2-2; a weak D match, TRBD2 (5 bases). The V and J ends lost 7 bases and 1 base respectively, with 10 bases between them. Germline V gene lookup returns CDR1 SNHLY and CDR2 FYNNEI. The CDR3 contains 14 residues. The CDR3 loop reads CASNERMNTGELFF. The CDR3 nucleotides are TGTGCCAGCAACGAGCGGATGAACACCGGGGAGCTGTTTTTT.

CDR3: CASSFYAAGTGNQETQYF. In DNA form, the CDR3 reads TGTGCCAGCAGCTTCTATGCGGCAGGGACAGGCAACCAAGAGACCCAGTACTTC. This chain connects TRBV7-8 to TRBJ2-5; 8 bases match TRBD1. Trimming took 3 bases from V and 0 from J; bases not matched to a gene: 12. The germline gives CDR1 SGHVS, CDR2 FQNEAQ. This CDR3 has 18 residues.

J is TRBJ2-3 and V is TRBV19, with 9 bases matching TRBD1. The V gene end was trimmed by 0 bases and the J gene end by 7 bases; junction bases not matched to a gene: 14. The CDR3 spans 18 residues. Germline lookup yields CDR1 LNHDA and CDR2 SQIVND (reference sequence). CDR3: CASSIDAPGQGGQNTQYF. The CDR3 coding sequence is TGTGCCAGTAGTATAGACGCTCCGGGACAGGGAGGTCAAAATACGCAGTATTTT. Complete variable domain (other parts from reference TRBV19 and TRBJ2-3): DGGITQSPKYLFRKEGQNVTLSCEQNLNHDAMYWYRQDPGQGLRLIYYSQIVNDFQKGDIAEGYSVSREKKESFPLTVTSAQKNPTAFYLCASSIDAPGQGGQNTQYFGPGTRLTVL.

J is TRBJ2-1 and V is TRBV2; D is unresolved. Germline CDR1 and CDR2: SNHLY and FYNNEI. Trimming shortened V by 5 bases and J by 1 base, and 18 bases separated the two germline ends. CDR3 size: 17 residues. The CDR3 spells CASSSPRYRSSYNEQFF. In DNA, the CDR3 is TGTGCCAGCAGTTCCCCCCGTTATCGGTCGTCCTACAATGAGCAGTTCTTC.

This chain links TRBV5-8 with TRBJ1-2; 8 nucleotides line up with TRBD1. The length of the CDR3 is 16 residues. V gave up 4 bases and J gave up 5 bases; unmatched junction bases: 13. Germline V gives CDR1 SGHTS, CDR2 YDEGEE. The CDR3 loop reads CASSHTPGQGRYGYTF. CDR3 DNA: TGTGCCAGCAGCCACACTCCAGGACAGGGCAGGTATGGCTACACCTTC.

CDR3 coding DNA: TGTGCCAGCAGCTCAGGATGGAATCAGCCCCAGCATTTT. This codes for CASSSGWNQPQHF. This sequence joins TRBV5-4 and TRBJ1-5; unclear D gene. V dropped 3 bases and J dropped 4 bases, with 8 bases sitting between them. The CDR3 has 13 residues. Germline V CDR1 and CDR2: SGHNT, YYREEE (reference sequence).

The DNA of the CDR3 is TGCGCCAGCAACCTTGCCGGGACATGGGGGTACACCGGGGAGCTGTTTTTT. This sequence encodes CASNLAGTWGYTGELFF. This chain connects TRBV5-1 to TRBJ2-2; D might be TRBD1 (6 bases). The germline gives CDR1 SGHRS, CDR2 YFSETQ. Deletions cut 6 bases from V and 3 bases from J, with 21 bases between. The CDR3 consists of 17 residues.

This rearrangement joins TRBV19 to TRBJ1-2, with TRBD1 as a possible D gene (5 bases). Germline V gives CDR1 LNHDA, CDR2 SQIVND (reference sequence). V shed 10 bases and J shed 4 bases, with 19 bases lying between them. The CDR3 has 14 amino acids. For the CDR3, the DNA is TGTGCCAATAGCATGGGGCTCGAAGTCTATGGCTACACCTTC. It codes for CANSMGLEVYGYTF.

The rearrangement links TRBV18 to TRBJ2-7, with 10 bases that match TRBD1. V shed 4 bases, J shed 0 bases, and the junction held 6 bases outside the gene matches. CDR1 is KGHSH, CDR2 LQKENI, per germline. The CDR3 runs to 16 residues. CDR3 sequence reads: CASSRVGTGASYEQYF. The CDR3, as DNA: TGTGCCAGCTCACGGGTTGGGACAGGGGCCTCCTACGAGCAGTACTTC. The full variable domain, rest sourced from reference TRBV18 and TRBJ2-7, is NAGVMQNPRHLVRRRGQEARLRCSPMKGHSHVYWYRQLPEEGLKFMVYLQKENIIDESGMPKERFSAEFPKEGPSILRIQQVVRGDSAAYFCASSRVGTGASYEQYFGPGTRLTVT.

The V gene is TRBV14, the J gene TRBJ1-1, with 7 bases lining up with TRBD1. V dropped 3 bases and J dropped 1; count of bases not matched to a gene: 5. The CDR3 runs to 15 residues. Germline-derived CDR1 and CDR2 are SGHDN and FVKESK. CDR3 bases: TGTGCCAGCAGCCATTCGACAGGGAGGAACACTGAAGCTTTCTTT. Translating gives CASSHSTGRNTEAFF.

The V gene is TRBV9, the J gene TRBJ2-5, with D unresolved. The CDR3 length is 13 residues. Germline V gives CDR1 SGDLS, CDR2 YYNGEE. Trimming left V 0 bases short and J 4 bases short, with 7 bases between. The CDR3 coding sequence is TGTGCCAGCAGCGTAGCGATGGGAGAGACCCAGTACTTC. Protein product: CASSVAMGETQYF.

The J gene is TRBJ1-3, the V gene TRBV6-5; D uncertain. V was trimmed by 2 bases and J by 0 bases, leaving 8 bases between them. From germline, CDR1 is MNHEY and CDR2 SVGAGI. The CDR3 loop spans 15 amino acids. CDR3 sequence: CASSYRRASGNTIYF. CDR3 bases: TGTGCCAGCAGTTACCGAAGGGCCTCTGGAAACACCATATATTTT.

The chain carries TRBV5-1 and TRBJ2-1, with TRBD1 matching over 9 bases. The length of the CDR3 is 15 residues. CDR1 and CDR2 from the germline V gene are SGHRS and YFSETQ. The V gene end was trimmed by 4 bases and the J gene end by 8 bases; junction bases not matched to a gene: 10. CDR3 bases: TGCGCCAGCAGCGAGTCCGGGACAGGGAACGATGAGCAGTTCTTC. This gives the protein CASSESGTGNDEQFF.

The chain combines TRBV19 with TRBJ2-6; tentative D call: TRBD1 (5 bases). Germline V gene data show CDR1 as LNHDA and CDR2 as SQIVND (reference sequence). CDR3 length equals 17 residues. The V end was cut by 4 bases, the J end by 3 bases, with 16 bases between. CDR3 region: CASSNLRPRVGANVLTF. For the CDR3, the DNA is TGTGCCAGTAGTAACTTACGCCCCAGGGTTGGGGCCAACGTCCTGACTTTC.